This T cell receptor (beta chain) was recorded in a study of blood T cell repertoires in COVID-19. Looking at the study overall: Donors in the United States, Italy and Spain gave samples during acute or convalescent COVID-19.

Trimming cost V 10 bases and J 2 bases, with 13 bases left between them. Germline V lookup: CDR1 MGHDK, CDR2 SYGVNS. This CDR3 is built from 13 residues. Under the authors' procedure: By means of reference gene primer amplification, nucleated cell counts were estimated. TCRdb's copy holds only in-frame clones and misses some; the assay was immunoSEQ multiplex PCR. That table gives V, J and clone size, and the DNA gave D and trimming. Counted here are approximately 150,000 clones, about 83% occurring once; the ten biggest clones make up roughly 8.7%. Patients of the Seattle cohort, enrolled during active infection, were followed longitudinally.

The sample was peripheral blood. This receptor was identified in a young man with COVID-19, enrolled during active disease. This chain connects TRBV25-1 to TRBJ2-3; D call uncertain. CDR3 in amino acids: CAISRSSTDTQYF. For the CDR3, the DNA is TGTGCCATCTCGAGGAGTTCCACAGATACGCAGTATTTT.